These 27 T cell receptor beta chains were all obtained from the same sample, sequenced in a study of cytomegalovirus exposure and HLA in healthy donors. With 60 Vbeta and 13 Jbeta primers, the PCR was carried out. Profiling relied on immunoSEQ multiplex PCR, and the TCRdb table lists in-frame clones only, not all of them. Of about 91,000 clones in the sample, about 89% were seen once. Material for sequencing was PBMCs. Every receptor here comes from a man under 40 in good health and CMV-seropositive.

This rearrangement joins TRBV5-1 to TRBJ2-7; 11 bases agree with TRBD1. CDR1 is SGHRS, CDR2 YFSETQ, per germline. V was pared by 3 bases and J by 12 bases, with 14 bases of the junction left unmatched. The CDR3 spans 15 residues. The CDR3 is CASSSAWLGQGVWYF. The CDR3 bases are TGCGCCAGCAGCTCGGCATGGTTGGGACAGGGGGTGTGGTACTTC. The variable domain in full, with the rest retrieved from reference TRBV5-1 and TRBJ2-7, is KAGVTQTPRYLIKTRGQQVTLSCSPISGHRSVSWYQQTPGQGLQFLFEYFSETQRNKGNFPGRFSGRQFSNSRSEMNVSTLELGDSALYLCASSSAWLGQGVWYFGPGTRLTVT.

The chain links TRBV5-1 to TRBJ2-5, with TRBD2 matching 8 bases. The CDR3 runs 16 residues. The germline CDR1 and CDR2 sequences are SGHRS and YFSETQ. With 3 bases clipped from V and 2 bases from J, the junction kept 9 bases outside the gene matches. The CDR3 nucleotides read TGCGCCAGCAGCTCCAATCCGCTAGCGGGTCAAGAGACCCAGTACTTC. Encoded protein: CASSSNPLAGQETQYF.

The chain carries TRBV11-2 and TRBJ2-1; 13 bases map to TRBD2. The V gene's germline CDR1 is SGHAT and CDR2 FQNNGV. V lost 5 bases and J lost 6; bases outside the gene matches: 7. This CDR3 region has 16 residues. This chain's CDR3 is CASSLPGLAGINEQFF. CDR3 coding DNA: TGTGCCAGCAGCCTTCCGGGACTAGCGGGAATCAATGAGCAGTTCTTC.

V usage is TRBV4-2 and J usage is TRBJ1-3, with unresolved D. Germline lookup yields CDR1 LGHNA and CDR2 YNFKEQ. Between the trimmed V and J ends, which lost 1 base and 0 bases, there was a span of 4 bases. This CDR3 is built from 14 residues. CDR3: CASSQAFSGNTIYF. The CDR3 DNA follows: TGTGCCAGCAGCCAAGCCTTCTCTGGAAACACCATATATTTT.

The chain uses TRBV28 and TRBJ2-6; D is unclear. V shed 3 bases and J shed 2 bases, with 14 bases lying between them. The CDR3 extends over 17 amino acids. CDR1 is MDHEN and CDR2 is SYDVKM in the germline V gene. The CDR3 protein is CASSFPPPVTGANVLTF. CDR3 DNA sequence: TGTGCCAGCAGTTTCCCTCCCCCGGTGACTGGGGCCAACGTCCTGACTTTC.

The chain couples TRBV6-1 to TRBJ1-1; D possibly corresponds to TRBD1 (6 bases). The CDR3 extends over 14 amino acids. Germline CDR1 and CDR2: MNHNS and SASEGT. V was shortened by 4 bases and J by 4 bases, with 13 bases between the two germline ends. CDR3 in amino acids: CASSGQVRGTEAFF. CDR3 bases: TGTGCCAGCAGTGGACAGGTCCGGGGCACTGAAGCTTTCTTT.

The J gene is TRBJ2-5, the V gene TRBV5-6; 16 positions match TRBD2. The CDR3 loop spans 18 amino acids. V dropped 4 bases and J dropped 3; count of bases not matched to a gene: 9. Per germline, CDR1 SGHDT and CDR2 YYEEEE. The DNA for the CDR3 is TGTGCCAGCAGCCCTCTACAGGGGACTAGCGGGAGGGAAGAGACCCAGTACTTC. It codes for CASSPLQGTSGREETQYF. Combining the CDR3 with reference TRBV5-6 and TRBJ2-5 gives the whole variable domain DAGVTQSPTHLIKTRGQQVTLRCSPKSGHDTVSWYQQALGQGPQFIFQYYEEEERQRGNFPDRFSGHQFPNYSSELNVNALLLGDSALYLCASSPLQGTSGREETQYFGPGTRLLVL.

The rearrangement links TRBV28 to TRBJ2-2; maybe TRBD2 (5 bases). The germline V gene has CDR1 MDHEN and CDR2 SYDVKM. This CDR3 is 15 amino acids long. V shed 5 bases and J shed 4 bases, with 14 bases lying between them. CDR3 DNA: TGTGCCAGCAGTGCCCATAAACTAGTCACCGGGGAGCTGTTTTTT. This encodes CASSAHKLVTGELFF.

The V call is TRBV11-3, the J call TRBJ2-1; 9 bases map to TRBD2. V lost 2 bases to trimming and J lost 6 bases; unmatched junction nucleotides: 8. Per germline, CDR1 SGHNT and CDR2 YENEEA. This CDR3 region has 16 residues. The CDR3 region is CASSLNGGRGSNEQFF. In DNA form, the CDR3 reads TGTGCCAGCAGCTTAAATGGCGGGAGGGGGTCCAATGAGCAGTTCTTC.

This clone appeared a single time. V and J are TRBV4-2 and TRBJ2-1, with 8 bases fitting TRBD1. After removal of 3 bases from V and 4 bases from J, the junction contained 2 bases not matched to a gene. The CDR3 consists of 14 residues. CDR1 and CDR2 from the germline V gene are LGHNA and YNFKEQ. The CDR3 DNA reads TGTGCCAGCAGCCAGGGACAGGTTTACAATGAGCAGTTCTTC. Translating gives CASSQGQVYNEQFF.

In its sample, this clone was seen once. This chain's CDR3 is CASSEGATNEKLFF. CDR3 bases: TGTGCCAGCTCGGAGGGGGCTACTAATGAAAAACTGTTTTTT. The V and J genes are TRBV18 and TRBJ1-4; 7 positions agree with TRBD1. J lost 2 bases, V lost 6 bases, and 3 bases had no gene match. Germline CDR1 is KGHSH and CDR2 is LQKENI. The CDR3 has 14 residues.

The chain is built from TRBV11-2 and TRBJ2-1, with 9 bases identical to TRBD1. CDR1 and CDR2 (germline): SGHAT, FQNNGV. This CDR3 contains 16 residues. V dropped 5 bases and J dropped 6; count of bases not matched to a gene: 11. In DNA, the CDR3 is TGTGCCAGCAGCCGGAACCCCGGACAGGGGAGCAATGAGCAGTTCTTC. It translates to CASSRNPGQGSNEQFF. Complete variable domain (other parts from reference TRBV11-2 and TRBJ2-1): EAGVAQSPRYKIIEKRQSVAFWCNPISGHATLYWYQQILGQGPKLLIQFQNNGVVDDSQLPKDRFSAERLKGVDSTLKIQPAKLEDSAVYLCASSRNPGQGSNEQFFGPGTRLTVL.

This sequence joins TRBV28 and TRBJ1-1, with D perhaps TRBD1 (6 bases). This CDR3 has 14 amino acids. The germline V gene has CDR1 MDHEN and CDR2 SYDVKM. V lost 7 bases and J 4 bases, leaving 16 bases between the germline ends. The DNA of the CDR3 is TGTGCCAGCACCCTGGGGGGGGCGGGCACTGAAGCTTTCTTT. Translation gives CASTLGGAGTEAFF. The whole variable domain, filled in from reference TRBV28 and TRBJ1-1, reads DVKVTQSSRYLVKRTGEKVFLECVQDMDHENMFWYRQDPGLGLRLIYFSYDVKMKEKGDIPEGYSVSREKKERFSLILESASTNQTSMYLCASTLGGAGTEAFFGQGTRLTVV.

The J gene is TRBJ2-6, the V gene TRBV30; D is uncertain. Germline V lookup: CDR1 GTSNPN, CDR2 SVGIG (reference sequence). Trimming cost V 4 bases and J 0 bases, with 4 bases left between them. The CDR3 is 13 amino acids. As DNA, the CDR3 is TGTGCCTGGACTAACTCTGGGGCCAACGTCCTGACTTTC. It yields the protein CAWTNSGANVLTF. The full variable domain, rest sourced from reference TRBV30 and TRBJ2-6, is SQTIHQWPATLVQPVGSPLSLECTVEGTSNPNLYWYRQAAGRGLQLLFYSVGIGQISSEVPQNLSASRPQDRQFILSSKKLLLSDSGFYLCAWTNSGANVLTFGAGSRLTVL.

The J gene is TRBJ1-4, the V gene TRBV5-8, with 7 positions matching TRBD1. V lost 1 base, J lost 5 bases, and 5 bases stayed unmatched. Germline V gene data show CDR1 as SGHTS and CDR2 as YDEGEE. The CDR3 contains 15 residues. The CDR3 DNA reads TGTGCCAGCAGCTTGTTGGAGGGGGCAAATGAAAAACTGTTTTTT. Amino acids: CASSLLEGANEKLFF.

The chain is built from TRBV5-1 and TRBJ2-1; 9 bases are a match to TRBD1. Per the germline V gene, CDR1 is SGHRS and CDR2 is YFSETQ. J gave up 6 bases and V 1 base, and 8 bases lay outside the gene matches. This CDR3 region has 16 residues. CDR3 sequence reads: CASSLLTGGETNEQFF. The CDR3, as DNA: TGCGCCAGCAGCTTGCTTACAGGGGGCGAGACCAATGAGCAGTTCTTC.

This chain joins TRBV7-2 and TRBJ2-7; 12 bases line up with TRBD2. V lost 4 bases and J lost 6; bases outside the gene matches: 10. The germline gives CDR1 SGHTA, CDR2 FQGNSA. The CDR3 consists of 16 residues. Here the CDR3 DNA reads TGTGCCAGCAGCTCAAGACTAGCGGGAGTCCCCGGCGAGCAGTACTTC. This sequence encodes CASSSRLAGVPGEQYF.

This chain joins TRBV11-2 and TRBJ1-5, with 7 bases identical to TRBD1. The J segment lost 0 bases and the V segment lost 6 bases, leaving 11 bases of the junction unmatched. The CDR3 totals 17 residues. Germline CDR1 reads SGHAT; CDR2 reads FQNNGV. CDR3: CASRGVGGGYSNQPQHF. Here the CDR3 DNA reads TGTGCCAGCAGGGGGGTCGGAGGGGGCTATAGCAATCAGCCCCAGCATTTT.

V and J are TRBV2 and TRBJ2-5, with 14 bases lining up with TRBD2. TRBJ2-7 matches the DNA end more closely, so the J call is doubtful. This CDR3 contains 17 residues. Looked up from germline, CDR1 is SNHLY and CDR2 is FYNNEI. The CDR3: CASSLWGTSGRGPEQYF. The DNA of the CDR3 is TGTGCCAGCAGCCTTTGGGGGACTAGCGGGAGAGGACCCGAGCAGTACTTC.

The V call is TRBV30, the J call TRBJ1-5, with D possibly TRBD1 on 5 matching bases. The germline gives CDR1 GTSNPN, CDR2 SVGIG (reference sequence). The CDR3 totals 14 residues. V was cut by 1 base and J by 5 bases, with 12 bases left in between. The CDR3 DNA follows: TGTGCCTGGAGTGGGGCGGGGGGACATCAGCCCCAGCATTTT. The encoded protein is CAWSGAGGHQPQHF.

The chain uses TRBV21-1 and TRBJ1-5; the D segment call TRBD1 is taken from the table without a DNA check. TRBV21-1 is tagged as a pseudogene. The CDR3 sequence is 14 residues long. In nucleotides, the CDR3 is TGTGCCAGCAGCAAGACAGGGACCTGTCAGCCCCAGCATTTT. It codes for CASSKTGTCQPQHF.

The V call is TRBV10-3, the J call TRBJ1-1; 7 bases agree with TRBD1. The CDR3 extends over 16 amino acids. Per the germline V gene, CDR1 is ENHRY and CDR2 is SYGVKD. After removal of 2 bases from V and 0 bases from J, the junction contained 6 bases not matched to a gene. CDR3 residues: CAISEPTGPMNTEAFF. The DNA for the CDR3 is TGTGCCATCAGTGAGCCGACAGGGCCCATGAACACTGAAGCTTTCTTT.

DNA for the CDR3: TGTGCCAGCAGCTTAGAACAGGCCTCTGGAAACACCATATATTTT. Protein sequence: CASSLEQASGNTIYF. The chain uses TRBV7-6 and TRBJ1-3; D is perhaps TRBD1 (5 bases). The germline V gene has CDR1 SGHVS and CDR2 FNYEAQ. V was cut by 1 base and J by 0 bases, with 7 bases left in between. This CDR3 has 15 amino acids. Together with reference TRBV7-6 and TRBJ1-3, the CDR3 gives the full variable domain: GAGVSQSPRYKVTKRGQDVALRCDPISGHVSLYWYRQALGQGPEFLTYFNYEAQQDKSGLPNDRFSAERPEGSISTLTIQRTEQRDSAMYRCASSLEQASGNTIYFGEGSWLTVV.

The genes are TRBV7-6 and TRBJ2-1; 7 bases map to TRBD2. Germline values: CDR1 SGHVS, CDR2 FNYEAQ. The V gene end was trimmed by 4 bases and the J gene end by 4 bases; junction bases not matched to a gene: 10. This CDR3 has 16 amino acids. The chain's CDR3 is CASSSGGRESYNEQFF. The CDR3 region has the DNA TGTGCCAGCAGCTCGGGTGGGCGGGAGAGTTACAATGAGCAGTTCTTC.

CDR3 sequence: CASSQGEGLGYFADTQYF. The CDR3 bases are TGTGCCAGCTCCCAAGGGGAAGGGCTCGGATATTTTGCAGATACGCAGTATTTT. The V and J genes are TRBV18 and TRBJ2-3; D is perhaps TRBD1 (5 bases). The CDR3 runs to 18 residues. Germline-derived CDR1 and CDR2 are KGHSH and LQKENI. V was pared by 6 bases and J by 4 bases, with 26 bases between.

The V call is TRBV28, the J call TRBJ2-1, with D possibly being TRBD2 (7 bases). Between the trimmed V and J ends, which lost 9 bases and 6 bases, there was a span of 9 bases. The V gene's germline CDR1 is MDHEN and CDR2 SYDVKM. The CDR3 has 11 amino acids. CDR3 sequence reads: CASRGGNEQFF. The CDR3 DNA reads TGTGCCAGTAGGGGGGGCAATGAGCAGTTCTTC.

This sequence joins TRBV7-8 and TRBJ2-3; 15 nucleotides match TRBD2. Trimming at V came to 4 bases and at J to 4 bases, leaving 9 bases not matched to a gene. The length of the CDR3 is 18 residues. CDR1 and CDR2 (germline): SGHVS, FQNEAQ. CDR3 loop: CASSSWTSGRAGADTQYF. The DNA for the CDR3 is TGTGCCAGCAGCTCCTGGACTAGCGGGAGGGCCGGGGCAGATACGCAGTATTTT.